Listed below are T cell receptor beta chains from one sample, sequenced in a study of OX40 agonist ivuxolimab in advanced cancers. TCRdb's table, derived via immunoSEQ multiplex PCR, lists solely in-frame clones and lacks some. Of 40,000 to 60,000 clones in the sample, around 87% are singletons; the top ten hold around 1.8%. The specimen comprised CD4+ or CD8+ T cells sorted from blood, sampled in a trial of the OX40 agonist ivuxolimab. The receptors stem from an adult with an advanced solid tumor such as melanoma, head and neck, liver or kidney cancer. CDR3s leave out the opening cysteine and the closing phenylalanine or tryptophan. Clone size is stated in some rows and not others, as once, few, many or a class when expanded.

V gene,J gene,clone size,CDR3 protein
TRBV10-2,TRBJ1-5,.,ASSAAQVGQPQH
TRBV18,TRBJ2-5,.,ASSPPGGQGKTQY
TRBV7-7,TRBJ2-2,.,ASRGGNTGELF
TRBV7-9,TRBJ2-6,.,ASSFGLNSGANVLT
TRBV19,TRBJ1-4,.,ASMAGSTNEKLF
TRBV29-1,TRBJ1-1,.,SVEQGRIEAF
TRBV4-3,TRBJ2-5,.,ASSLGKKETQY
TRBV5-4,TRBJ2-5,.,ASSLGGPQY
TRBV11-2,TRBJ2-5,.,ASSDGRELRGEDQY
TRBV6-5,TRBJ1-5,.,ASSYDGRLNQPQH
TRBV7-7,TRBJ2-1,.,ASSLGLLSNEQF
TRBV10-3,TRBJ1-2,.,AISRDRGVDGYT
TRBV6-1,TRBJ1-6,few,ASSDGGHSPLH
TRBV7-6,TRBJ2-1,.,ASSLPSGTGNEQF
TRBV19,TRBJ1-2,.,ASSTKGRGLYGYT
TRBV9,TRBJ2-7,.,ASSVAKDRVPYEQY
TRBV10-3,TRBJ1-1,.,AIRATGGAWTEAF
TRBV19,TRBJ2-3,.,ASSRKVVAGTDTQY
TRBV28,TRBJ1-5,.,ASSQTTGRNQPQH
TRBV30,TRBJ2-7,.,AWSSGRLGEQY
TRBV5-1,TRBJ1-1,.,ASSPGTGRLNTEAF
TRBV7-9,TRBJ2-5,.,ASSWDIQETQY
TRBV7-3,TRBJ1-6,.,ASSLTSGGSSPLH
TRBV7-9,TRBJ2-7,.,ASSLIGGHEQY
TRBV10-3,TRBJ1-5,.,AISDRDNQPQH
TRBV10-2,TRBJ1-2,.,ASSDGGVIFYGYT
TRBV7-3,TRBJ2-5,.,ASSNGLPQETQY
TRBV6-4,TRBJ2-7,.,ASSVKKNEQY
TRBV11-2,TRBJ2-2,.,ASSLARGRENTGELF
TRBV7-7,TRBJ2-2,.,ASSFSPGTGELF
TRBV7-9,TRBJ2-5,.,ASSVQLAGGQETQY
TRBV7-9,TRBJ2-5,.,ASSPTSRGQETQY
TRBV7-6,TRBJ2-5,.,ASSLGQGFGETQY
TRBV19,TRBJ1-1,.,ASLGTEMNTEAF
TRBV2,TRBJ1-2,few,ASSDPGQSYGYT
TRBV27,TRBJ2-7,.,ASSSDLRVEQY
TRBV4-1,TRBJ2-1,once,ASSQDPRDTGYNEQF